This is a list of T cell receptor beta chains from one sample in a study of shared clonotypes between healthy human individuals. Profiled with immunoSEQ multiplex PCR; TCRdb holds only in-frame clones, not every one. The sample yields about 600,000 clones, almost 97% seen once. Sequencing used naive CD4+ T cells sorted from blood. The receptors were sampled from a woman aged 25 to 39 in good health. Each CDR3 is given with its conserved first and last residue. The D gene is left open where the match is weak. Some rows have no size entry. The others give once, few or many, or a class for an expanded clone.

TRBV7-2	NA	TRBJ2-3	TRBD2	CASSFSGVTDTQYF	TGTGCCAGCAGCTTCAGCGGGGTCACAGATACGCAGTATTTT
TRBV6-5	NA	TRBJ2-7	TRBD2	CASSSPTSGDEQYF	TGTGCCAGCAGTTCCCCCACTAGCGGGGACGAGCAGTACTTC
TRBV5-1	NA	TRBJ2-2	TRBD1	CASRTGLNTGELFF	TGCGCCAGCCGGACAGGGCTGAACACCGGGGAGCTGTTTTTT
TRBV10-3	NA	TRBJ2-7	TRBD2	CAIRRLAGGMDEQYF	TGTGCCATCAGGCGACTAGCGGGAGGTATGGACGAGCAGTACTTC
TRBV5-1	NA	TRBJ2-1	NA	CASRGNTGSYNEQFF	TGCGCCAGCAGGGGGAATACCGGGTCTTACAATGAGCAGTTCTTC
TRBV2	once	TRBJ2-7	NA	CASSRGVWPVEQYF	TGTGCCAGCAGCCGAGGAGTTTGGCCTGTAGAGCAGTACTTC
TRBV4-1	NA	TRBJ1-1	NA	CASSQRGAPEAFF	TGCGCCAGCAGCCAACGGGGGGCCCCGGAAGCTTTCTTT
TRBV5-1	NA	TRBJ2-7	TRBD2	CASSLAGNSYEQYF	TGCGCCAGCAGCCTAGCGGGTAACTCCTACGAGCAGTACTTC
TRBV6-1	NA	TRBJ2-7	TRBD1	CASSVTGSSYEQYF	TGTGCCAGCAGTGTGACAGGGAGCTCCTACGAGCAGTACTTC
TRBV6-6	NA	TRBJ2-7	NA	CASSYMVVAGNFEQYF	TGTGCCAGCAGTTATATGGTAGTGGCGGGGAACTTCGAGCAGTACTTC
TRBV5-1	NA	TRBJ1-4	NA	CASSPGSTNEKLFF	TGCGCCAGCAGCCCCGGTTCAACTAATGAAAAACTGTTTTTT
TRBV5-6	NA	TRBJ2-7	TRBD1	CASSPDRSPYEQYF	TGTGCCAGCAGCCCGGACAGGAGCCCCTACGAGCAGTACTTC
TRBV6-6	NA	TRBJ2-7	NA	CASSYSGQGGGEQYF	TGTGCCAGCAGTTACTCTGGGCAGGGGGGCGGGGAGCAGTACTTC
TRBV4-2	NA	TRBJ2-1	TRBD2	CASSRTSGSIGEQFF	TGTGCCAGCAGCCGGACTAGCGGGAGCATCGGTGAGCAGTTCTTC
TRBV11-2	NA	TRBJ2-3	NA	CASSLGIGSVDTQYF	TGTGCCAGCAGCTTAGGGATCGGGAGTGTAGATACGCAGTATTTT
TRBV15	NA	TRBJ2-2	TRBD2	CATSRERAGTGELFF	TGTGCCACCAGCAGAGAACGAGCGGGGACCGGGGAGCTGTTTTTT
TRBV28	NA	TRBJ2-7	TRBD1	CASTQGGTGGYEQYF	TGTGCCAGCACGCAGGGCGGGACAGGAGGATACGAGCAGTACTTC
TRBV30	once	TRBJ2-1	TRBD2	CAWSPPGGGRVVKQFF	TGTGCCTGGAGTCCCCCAGGTGGCGGGAGGGTCGTCAAGCAGTTCTTC
TRBV19	NA	TRBJ1-1	NA	CASSTGHTEAFF	TGTGCCAGTAGTACAGGGCACACTGAAGCTTTCTTT
TRBV2	NA	TRBJ2-5	NA	CASSEALTTQETQYF	TGTGCCAGCAGTGAAGCGCTTACCACCCAAGAGACCCAGTACTTC
TRBV6-5	NA	TRBJ1-1	NA	CASSFGEATEAFF	TGTGCCAGCAGTTTCGGTGAAGCCACTGAAGCTTTCTTT
TRBV7-9	NA	TRBJ2-3	NA	CASSLATSGTDTQYF	TGTGCCAGCAGCTTAGCGACTAGTGGCACAGATACGCAGTATTTT
TRBV7-8	NA	TRBJ1-2	NA	CASSGSSLYGYTF	TGTGCCAGCAGCGGGTCGTCACTCTATGGCTACACCTTC
TRBV6-6	NA	TRBJ2-6	NA	CASTSPSGANVLTF	TGTGCCAGCACGAGTCCATCTGGGGCCAACGTCCTGACTTTC
TRBV19	NA	TRBJ2-1	NA	CASSMVPGFNEQFF	TGTGCCAGTAGTATGGTCCCGGGGTTCAATGAGCAGTTCTTC
TRBV27	NA	TRBJ2-7	NA	CASSSTYEQYF	TGTGCCAGCAGTTCGACCTACGAGCAGTACTTC
TRBV4-3	NA	TRBJ1-3	TRBD1	CASSLGQSSGNTIYF	TGCGCCAGCAGCTTGGGACAGAGCTCTGGAAACACCATATATTTT
TRBV10-3	NA	TRBJ2-7	NA	CAISESTSYEQYF	TGTGCCATCAGTGAGTCCACTTCCTACGAGCAGTACTTC
TRBV4-1	NA	TRBJ1-3	NA	CASSQVFPDSGNTIYF	TGCGCCAGCAGCCAAGTGTTCCCAGACTCTGGAAACACCATATATTTT
TRBV27	NA	TRBJ2-3	TRBD2	CASSPLAGVADTQYF	TGTGCCAGCAGCCCACTAGCGGGAGTTGCAGATACGCAGTATTTT
TRBV18	NA	TRBJ2-7	NA	CASSPPVHEQYF	TGTGCCAGCTCCCCCCCCGTCCACGAGCAGTACTTC
TRBV5-1	NA	TRBJ1-1	NA	CASSPKIVGNTEAFF	TGCGCCAGCAGCCCCAAGATTGTCGGGAACACTGAAGCTTTCTTT
TRBV5-4	NA	TRBJ2-7	TRBD1	CASSLGQGSNGYEQYF	TGTGCCAGCAGCTTAGGACAGGGCAGTAACGGCTACGAGCAGTACTTC
TRBV6-5	NA	TRBJ2-3	NA	CASSYRRVNTQYF	TGTGCCAGCAGTTATCGAAGGGTTAATACGCAGTATTTT
TRBV28	NA	TRBJ2-7	TRBD2	CASSRGLAEPYEQYF	TGTGCCAGCAGCCGAGGACTAGCGGAACCATACGAGCAGTACTTC
TRBV5-1	NA	TRBJ1-1	TRBD1	CASSFVSVTGGVDTEAFF	TGCGCCAGCAGCTTTGTCTCGGTGACAGGGGGCGTTGACACTGAAGCTTTCTTT
TRBV6-1	once	TRBJ2-2	NA	CASRGLNTGELFF	TGTGCCAGCAGGGGACTGAACACCGGGGAGCTGTTTTTT
TRBV9	NA	TRBJ1-6	NA	CASSVHGSGNSPLHF	TGTGCCAGCAGCGTCCACGGGTCGGGTAATTCACCCCTCCACTTT
TRBV11-2	NA	TRBJ2-7	NA	CASSLDRPQEQYF	TGTGCCAGCAGCTTAGATAGGCCCCAGGAGCAGTACTTC
TRBV28	NA	TRBJ1-2	NA	CASYGTWGPNGYTF	TGTGCCAGCTACGGGACATGGGGGCCGAATGGCTACACCTTC
TRBV6-5	NA	TRBJ1-2	NA	CASRPTPGGYYGYTF	TGTGCCAGCAGACCGACACCGGGGGGTTACTATGGCTACACCTTC
TRBV27	NA	TRBJ2-7	TRBD1	CASSTGQGSYEQYF	TGTGCCAGCAGTACCGGACAGGGAAGCTACGAGCAGTACTTC
TRBV11-2	NA	TRBJ2-3	TRBD1	CASSFHGTGGIDTQYF	TGTGCCAGCAGCTTCCACGGGACAGGGGGCATCGATACGCAGTATTTT
TRBV2	NA	TRBJ1-3	TRBD1	CASSGTGGNTIYF	TGTGCCAGCAGTGGGACAGGTGGAAACACCATATATTTT
TRBV6-1	NA	TRBJ2-3	TRBD2	CASGGLAESTDTQYF	TGTGCCAGCGGAGGACTAGCGGAGAGCACAGATACGCAGTATTTT
TRBV29-1	NA	TRBJ2-1	NA	CSVVSAHEQFF	TGCAGCGTTGTATCAGCACATGAGCAGTTCTTC
TRBV2	once	TRBJ1-2	NA	CASSEQGPPYGYTF	TGTGCCAGCAGTGAACAGGGCCCTCCCTATGGCTACACCTTC
TRBV10-3	few	TRBJ1-5	NA	CATGLMGGNQPQHF	TGTGCCACCGGTTTGATGGGTGGCAATCAGCCCCAGCATTTT
TRBV28	once	TRBJ2-1	TRBD1	CAISVGGTGRYNEQFF	TGTGCCATCAGTGTGGGGGGGACAGGGCGGTACAATGAGCAGTTCTTC
TRBV4-1	once	TRBJ1-3	TRBD1	CASSTGAGNTIYF	TGCGCCAGCTCCACAGGGGCTGGAAACACCATATATTTT
TRBV5-1	NA	TRBJ2-1	NA	CASSLAQGLDEQFF	TGCGCCAGCAGCTTGGCCCAGGGTTTGGATGAGCAGTTCTTC